This TCR beta chain was obtained from a study of CD8+CD57+ T cells in acquired aplastic anemia (dated by TCRdb to the late 2010s). In terms of the full investigation: On average, sorted CD4+ and CD8+ cells yielded about 3 ug of extracted DNA, with a range of 0.2 to 27.4 ug. Broader findings and caveats from the paper: Around 27 CD8+ CDR3 sequences were found to be shared between patients and controls, but these sequences appeared to be highly expressed in patients and within the immunodominant clones of the patients. Between patients and healthy controls, no significant difference in CD8+ Simpson's diversity was found (P=0.060).

In the study, sorted CD4+ and CD8+ blood T cells from patients with severe aplastic anemia and from healthy subjects underwent deep sequencing of TCR repertoires. Ficoll-Paque density gradient centrifugation was used to isolate peripheral blood mononuclear cells. Before DNA extraction, CD4+ and CD8+ T cells were sorted with FACS or magnetic beads. Profiling of TCR beta VDJ combinations and CDR3 sequences used genomic DNA as the template. An Illumina HiSeq 2000 was the platform used for TCR repertoire sequencing. For the original study's pipeline: Repertoires were assessed using TRBV/TRBJ rearrangement plots, CDR3 size and DJ length profiles, and Simpson's diversity index. The immunodominant clone was defined as the most abundant DNA sequence in deep sequencing data. CDR3 amino acid sequences were checked for sharing across subjects and were also compared against the VDJdb database and published repertoires. TCRdb's own reprocessing of the public reads used fastp at Q25 and MiXCR and kept productive beta chains. Identical CDR3 protein sequences are pooled into one entry, listed with their most common genes and DNA. In this record, the V and J calls reflect TCRdb's handling and not the investigators' own analysis. The sample table contains some 290,000 distinct CDR3 sequences; only one count was recorded for 55% to 65% of them. The top ten clones comprise 8% of the sample.

With regard to this clonotype: The antigen it recognizes is unknown. Base-call qualities are not available, and no considerably larger clone is one nucleotide away.

Counted from cysteine to phenylalanine, this CDR3 has 12 amino acids. Only the CDR3 region is kept as DNA, spanning 36 bases read in frame from base 1. CDR1 and CDR2, per the germline V gene (reference sequence), are DFQATT and SNEGSKA. Trimming takes 6 bases from V and 7 bases from J, and the germline ends sit 16 bases apart. The receptor was derived from a human donor with severe aplastic anemia or a healthy control (not recorded which). This chain is built from TRBV20-1 and TRBJ2-7; no D gene can be assigned with confidence. Sequencing was carried out using sorted CD4+, CD8+, or CD8+CD57+ T cells (not recorded which) from PBMCs. The nucleotides are TGCAGTGCGCGCCCTCCCCTTAGGGAGCAGTACTTC. The encoded protein is CSARPPLREQYF.